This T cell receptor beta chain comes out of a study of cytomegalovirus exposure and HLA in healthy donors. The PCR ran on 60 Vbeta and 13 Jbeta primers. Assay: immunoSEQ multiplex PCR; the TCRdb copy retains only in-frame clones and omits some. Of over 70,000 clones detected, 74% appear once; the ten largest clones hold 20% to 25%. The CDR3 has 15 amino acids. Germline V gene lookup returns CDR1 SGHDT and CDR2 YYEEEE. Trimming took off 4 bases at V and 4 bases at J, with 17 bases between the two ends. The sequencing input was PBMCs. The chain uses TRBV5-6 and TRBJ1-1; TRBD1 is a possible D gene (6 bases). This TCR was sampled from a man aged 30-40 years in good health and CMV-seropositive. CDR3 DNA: TGTGCCAGCAGCGCGGAACAGGGAATGGGCACTGAAGCTTTCTTT. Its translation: CASSAEQGMGTEAFF. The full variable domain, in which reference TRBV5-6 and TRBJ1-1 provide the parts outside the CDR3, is DAGVTQSPTHLIKTRGQQVTLRCSPKSGHDTVSWYQQALGQGPQFIFQYYEEEERQRGNFPDRFSGHQFPNYSSELNVNALLLGDSALYLCASSAEQGMGTEAFFGQGTRLTVV.